The text below deals with one T cell receptor (beta chain). A read error may produce the germline difference seen at one junction end. This sample was taken from a study of blood T cell repertoires in COVID-19. About the study: Sites across the United States, Italy and Spain contributed samples from acute and convalescent COVID-19. From T cells, B-cell-depleted T cells, or PBMCs came the material, which was cDNA or gDNA.

Per the germline V gene, CDR1 is LNHDA and CDR2 is SQIVND (reference sequence). This CDR3 is built from 14 residues. Authors' data handling: Reference gene primer amplification yielded estimated nucleated cell counts. The data were produced by immunoSEQ multiplex PCR, yet TCRdb's version contains in-frame clones alone and is incomplete. That table is the source of V, J and clone size, and D and trimming were worked out from the DNA. The sample consists of some 78,000 clones, 80% to 95% of them appearing once. The receptor was isolated from a woman in her forties or fifties in a cohort sampled during active COVID-19. Sequences were obtained from peripheral blood. The J gene is TRBJ2-7, the V gene TRBV19, with D perhaps TRBD2 (6 bases). CDR3 bases: TGTGCCAGCAGTAGGGAGGCAGAGTCCTACGAGCAGTACTTC. This codes for CASSREAESYEQYF.